The source of this T cell receptor beta chain is a study of blood T cell repertoires in COVID-19. Per the original data handling: Reference gene primer amplification yielded estimated nucleated cell counts. Only in-frame clones appear in the TCRdb table, and some are missing; sequencing was by immunoSEQ multiplex PCR. The DNA gave D and trimming, while V, J and clone size come from that table. The data show approximately 240,000 clones, with 82% seen just once and about 5.3% held by the top ten. Per the germline V gene, CDR1 is SGHRS and CDR2 is YFSETQ. J gave up 0 bases and V 4 bases, and 10 bases lay outside the gene matches. This CDR3 is 16 amino acids long.

The chain is built from TRBV5-1 and TRBJ2-7; 7 nucleotides align to TRBD1. The source material was peripheral blood. The receptor comes from a woman over 75 with active or convalescent COVID-19. CDR3 sequence reads: CASSQNTGDPSYEQYF. Written as DNA, the CDR3 is TGCGCCAGCAGCCAAAATACAGGGGACCCCTCCTACGAGCAGTACTTC.